This TCR beta chain was recovered during a study of blood T cell repertoires in COVID-19. About the research overall: Sources were T cells, B-cell-depleted T cells, or PBMCs; the material itself was cDNA or gDNA.

Everyone who took part was roughly 18 to 89 years old, and they came from about two dozen US areas. Germline V gives CDR1 SEHNR, CDR2 FQNEAQ (reference sequence). The trim removed 1 base at V and 7 bases at J, leaving 3 bases unmatched. The CDR3 has 14 residues. Per the study methods: Nucleated cell counts were estimated from reference gene primer amplification. Sequencing used immunoSEQ multiplex PCR; TCRdb keeps in-frame clones, though not all of them. The V and J calls and clone size are taken from that table; D and trimming were inferred from the DNA. The sample consists of around 310,000 clones, roughly 86% of them appearing once. The sample holds one count of this clone.

This sequence was found in a woman younger than 45 who had recovered from COVID-19. The sequencing sample was made of PBMCs or T cells enriched from blood (not recorded which). The chain employs TRBV7-9 and TRBJ1-2, with 10 bases matching TRBD1. CDR3 bases: TGTGCCAGCAGCTTAGTGCGGACAGGGGGTGGCTACACCTTC. Amino acid sequence: CASSLVRTGGGYTF.